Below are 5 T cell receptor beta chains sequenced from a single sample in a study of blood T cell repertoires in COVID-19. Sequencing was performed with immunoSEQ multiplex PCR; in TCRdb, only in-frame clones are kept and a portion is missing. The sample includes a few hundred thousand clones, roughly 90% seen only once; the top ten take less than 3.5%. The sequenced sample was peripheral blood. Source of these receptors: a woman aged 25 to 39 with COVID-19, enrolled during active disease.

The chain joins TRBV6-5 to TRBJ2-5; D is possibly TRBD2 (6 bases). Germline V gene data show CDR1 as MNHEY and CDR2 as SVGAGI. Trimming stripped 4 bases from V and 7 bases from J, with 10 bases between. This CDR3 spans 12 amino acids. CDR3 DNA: TGTGCCAGCAGTTCGGGAGCTCTGACCCAGTACTTC. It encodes CASSSGALTQYF.

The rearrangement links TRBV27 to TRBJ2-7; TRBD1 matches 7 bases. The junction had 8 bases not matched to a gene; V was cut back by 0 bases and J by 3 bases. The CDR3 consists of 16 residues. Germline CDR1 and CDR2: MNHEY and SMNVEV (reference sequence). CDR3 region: CASSLSTGRLHYEQYF. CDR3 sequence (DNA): TGTGCCAGCAGTTTATCGACAGGGCGTCTCCACTACGAGCAGTACTTC.

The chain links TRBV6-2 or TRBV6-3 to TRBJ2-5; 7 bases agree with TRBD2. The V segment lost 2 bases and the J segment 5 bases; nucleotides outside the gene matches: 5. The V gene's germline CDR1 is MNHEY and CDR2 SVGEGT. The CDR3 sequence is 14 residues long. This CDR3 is CASSYGLDVETQYF. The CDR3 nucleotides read TGTGCCAGCAGTTACGGACTAGACGTGGAGACCCAGTACTTC.

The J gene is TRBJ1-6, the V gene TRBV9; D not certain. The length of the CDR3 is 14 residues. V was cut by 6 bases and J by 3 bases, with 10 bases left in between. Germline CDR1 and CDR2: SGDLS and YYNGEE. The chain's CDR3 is CASTPEGYNSPLHF. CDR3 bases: TGTGCCAGCACCCCGGAGGGCTATAATTCACCCCTCCACTTT.

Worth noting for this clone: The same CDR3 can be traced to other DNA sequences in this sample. CDR3 nucleotides: TGTGCCAGCAGAACAGGGGGCACTGAAGCTTTCTTT. It yields the protein CASRTGGTEAFF. The chain uses TRBV12-3 or TRBV12-4 and TRBJ1-1, with 8 bases lining up with TRBD1. The CDR3 length is 12 residues. After removal of 6 bases from V and 4 bases from J, the junction contained 1 base not matched to a gene.